The clone carrying this T cell receptor beta chain was seen at least ten times. Its target is unknown. The CDR3 length is 16 residues. V lost 6 bases to trimming and J lost 6 bases; unmatched junction nucleotides: 7. Germline loops: CDR1 ENHRY, CDR2 SYGVKD. This sample is part of a study of CD8 T cells in ankylosing spondylitis. Points from the study as a whole: In synovial fluid and blood from reactive arthritis, some motif variants were previously reported. One TCR beta motif, made up of several highly homologous variants, appeared characteristic of ankylosing spondylitis blood. Reports say disease-linked clones showed up significantly more in matched ankylosing spondylitis synovial fluid.

Quantitative 5'-RACE with molecular barcodes produced the TCR beta libraries. TCRdb reanalysed the 5' RACE reads using MiXCR and keeps one entry per CDR3 protein. This table has under 250,000 distinct CDR3 sequences, roughly a tenth appearing once. V usage is TRBV10-3 and J usage is TRBJ2-2; 13 bases match TRBD2. The receptor was derived from a male donor with ankylosing spondylitis or in good health (not recorded which). Sequenced sample: blood, either unsorted or a sorted T cell fraction (not recorded which). The CDR3 DNA reads as TGTGCCATCAGCCCCGGGACTAGCGGGGCCGCCGGGGAGCTGTTTTTT. Protein product: CAISPGTSGAAGELFF.